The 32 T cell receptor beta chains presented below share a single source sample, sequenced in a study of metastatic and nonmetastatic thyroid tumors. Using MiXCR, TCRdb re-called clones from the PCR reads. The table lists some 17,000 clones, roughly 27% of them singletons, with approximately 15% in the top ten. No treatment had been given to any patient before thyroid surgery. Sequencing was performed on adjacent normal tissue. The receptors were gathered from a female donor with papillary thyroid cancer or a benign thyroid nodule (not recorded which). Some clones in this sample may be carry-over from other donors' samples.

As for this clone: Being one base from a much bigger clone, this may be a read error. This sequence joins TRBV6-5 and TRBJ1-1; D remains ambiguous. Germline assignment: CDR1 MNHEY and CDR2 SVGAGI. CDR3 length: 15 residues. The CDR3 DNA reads TGTGCCAGTAGTTTCATGCGGGGTATGAACACTGAAGCTTTCTTT. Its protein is CASSFMRGMNTEAFF.

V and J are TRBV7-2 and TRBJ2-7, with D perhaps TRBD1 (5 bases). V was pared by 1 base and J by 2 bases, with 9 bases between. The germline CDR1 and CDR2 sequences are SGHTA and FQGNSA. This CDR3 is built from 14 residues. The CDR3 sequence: CASSLDQGAYEQYF. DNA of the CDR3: TGTGCCAGCAGCTTAGATCAGGGTGCCTACGAGCAGTACTTC.

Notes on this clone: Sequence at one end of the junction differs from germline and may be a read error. CDR3 in amino acids: CAINAPRGGRNYCYTF. Here the CDR3 DNA reads TGTGCCATCAACGCACCTAGGGGGGGGCGGAACTATTGCTACACCTTC. The genes are TRBV10-3 and TRBJ1-2, with D possibly being TRBD1 (6 bases). This CDR3 is 16 amino acids long. Germline V gene lookup returns CDR1 ENHRY and CDR2 SYGVKD.

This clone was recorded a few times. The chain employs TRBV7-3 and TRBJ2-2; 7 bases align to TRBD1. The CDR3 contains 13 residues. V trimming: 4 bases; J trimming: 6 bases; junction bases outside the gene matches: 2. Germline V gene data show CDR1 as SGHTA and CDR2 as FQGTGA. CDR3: CASSSTGSGELFF. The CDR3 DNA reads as TGTGCCAGCAGCTCGACAGGGTCCGGGGAGCTGTTTTTT.

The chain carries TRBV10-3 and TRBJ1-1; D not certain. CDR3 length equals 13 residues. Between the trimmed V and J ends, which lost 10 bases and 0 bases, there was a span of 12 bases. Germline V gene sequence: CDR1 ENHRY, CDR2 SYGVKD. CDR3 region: CATRWALNTEAFF. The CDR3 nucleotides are TGTGCCACCCGGTGGGCATTGAACACTGAAGCTTTCTTT.

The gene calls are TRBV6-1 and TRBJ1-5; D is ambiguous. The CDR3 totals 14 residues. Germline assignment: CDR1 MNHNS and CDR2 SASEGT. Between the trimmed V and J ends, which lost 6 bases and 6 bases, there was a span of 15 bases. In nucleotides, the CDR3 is TGTGCCAGCAGCTACAAACAGATTCCTCAGCCCCAGCATTTT. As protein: CASSYKQIPQPQHF.

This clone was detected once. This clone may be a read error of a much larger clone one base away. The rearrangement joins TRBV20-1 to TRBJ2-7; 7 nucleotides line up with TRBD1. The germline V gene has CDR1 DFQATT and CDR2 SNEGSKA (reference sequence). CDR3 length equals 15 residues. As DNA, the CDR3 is TGCAGTGCTAGGGGCCCGACAGGGCGAGCCTACGAGCAGCACTTC. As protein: CSARGPTGRAYEQHF.

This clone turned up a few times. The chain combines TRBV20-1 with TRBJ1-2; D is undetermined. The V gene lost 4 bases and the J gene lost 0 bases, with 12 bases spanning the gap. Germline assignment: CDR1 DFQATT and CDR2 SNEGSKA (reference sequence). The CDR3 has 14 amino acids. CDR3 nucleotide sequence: TGCAGTGCTACCCTTCGGAGGCCTAACTATGGCTACACCTTC. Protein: CSATLRRPNYGYTF.

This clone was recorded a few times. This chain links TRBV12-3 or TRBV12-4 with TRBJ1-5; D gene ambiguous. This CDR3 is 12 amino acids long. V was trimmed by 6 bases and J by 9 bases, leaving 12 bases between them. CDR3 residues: CASSTLPMPQHF. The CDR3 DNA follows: TGTGCCAGCAGCACTCTACCCATGCCCCAGCATTTT.

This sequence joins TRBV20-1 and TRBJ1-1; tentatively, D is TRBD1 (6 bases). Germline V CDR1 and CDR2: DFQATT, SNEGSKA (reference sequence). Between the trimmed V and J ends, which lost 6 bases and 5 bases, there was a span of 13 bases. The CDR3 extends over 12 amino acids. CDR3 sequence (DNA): TGCAGTGCACGTCGGGGGCGGACTGAAGCTTTCTTT. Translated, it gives CSARRGRTEAFF.

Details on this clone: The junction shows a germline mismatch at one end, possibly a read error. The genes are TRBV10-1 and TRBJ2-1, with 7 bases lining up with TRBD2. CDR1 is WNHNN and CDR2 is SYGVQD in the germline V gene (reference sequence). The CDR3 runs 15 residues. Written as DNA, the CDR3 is TGCGCCAGCAGTGAGACTAGCGCAAAGTACAATGAGCAGCTCTTC. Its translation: CASSETSAKYNEQLF.

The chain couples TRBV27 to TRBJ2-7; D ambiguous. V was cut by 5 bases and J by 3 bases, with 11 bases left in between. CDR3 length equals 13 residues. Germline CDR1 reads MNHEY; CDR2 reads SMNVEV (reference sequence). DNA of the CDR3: TGTGCCAGCAGTCCGATTCCAAGCTACGAGCAGTACTTC. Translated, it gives CASSPIPSYEQYF.

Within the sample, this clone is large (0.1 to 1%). The CDR3 DNA is TGTGCCAGCAGGCGATCGACAGAAATGAACACTGAAGCTTTCTTT. Its translation is CASRRSTEMNTEAFF. The chain joins TRBV2 to TRBJ1-1; D may be TRBD1 (5 bases). This CDR3 has 15 amino acids. With 6 bases removed from V and 0 bases from J, the gap between germline ends came to 14 bases. CDR1 and CDR2 (germline): SNHLY, FYNNEI.

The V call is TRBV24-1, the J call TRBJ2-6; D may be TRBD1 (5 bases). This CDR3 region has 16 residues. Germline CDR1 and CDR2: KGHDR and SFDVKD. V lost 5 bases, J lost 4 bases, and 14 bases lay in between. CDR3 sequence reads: CATSAAPGSGANVLTF. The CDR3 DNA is TGTGCCACCAGTGCCGCCCCAGGGTCCGGGGCCAACGTCCTGACTTTC.

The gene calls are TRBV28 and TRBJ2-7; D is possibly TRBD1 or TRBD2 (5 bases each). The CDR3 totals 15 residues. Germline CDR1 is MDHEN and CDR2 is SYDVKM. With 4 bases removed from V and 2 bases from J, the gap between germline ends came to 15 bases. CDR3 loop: CASSSPRDGAYEQYF. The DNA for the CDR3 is TGTGCCAGCAGTTCCCCCCGGGACGGTGCCTACGAGCAGTACTTC.

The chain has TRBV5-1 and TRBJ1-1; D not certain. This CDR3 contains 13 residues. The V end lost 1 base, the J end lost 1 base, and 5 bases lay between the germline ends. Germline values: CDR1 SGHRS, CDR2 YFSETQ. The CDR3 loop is CASSLRANTEAFF. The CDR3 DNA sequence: TGCGCCAGCAGCTTGCGAGCGAACACTGAAGCTTTCTTT.

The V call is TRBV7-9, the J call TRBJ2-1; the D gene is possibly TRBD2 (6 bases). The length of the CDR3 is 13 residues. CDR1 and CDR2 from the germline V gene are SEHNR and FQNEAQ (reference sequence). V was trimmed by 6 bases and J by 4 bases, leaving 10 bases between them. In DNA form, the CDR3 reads TGTGCCAGCAGATTGGGAGGATACAATGAGCAGTTCTTC. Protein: CASRLGGYNEQFF.

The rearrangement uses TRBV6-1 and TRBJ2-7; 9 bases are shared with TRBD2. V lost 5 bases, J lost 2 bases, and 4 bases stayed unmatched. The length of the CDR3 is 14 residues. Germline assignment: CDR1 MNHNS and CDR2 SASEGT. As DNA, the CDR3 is TGTGCCAGCAGTAGACTAGCGGCCACCTACGAGCAGTACTTC. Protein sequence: CASSRLAATYEQYF.

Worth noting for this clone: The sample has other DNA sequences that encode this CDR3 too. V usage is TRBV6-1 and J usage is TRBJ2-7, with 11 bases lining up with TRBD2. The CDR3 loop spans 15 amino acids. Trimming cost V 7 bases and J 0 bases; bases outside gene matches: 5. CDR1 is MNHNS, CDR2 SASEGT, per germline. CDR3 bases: TGTGCCAGCACCCGAACTAGCGGGAGCTCCTACGAGCAGTACGTC. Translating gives CASTRTSGSSYEQYV.

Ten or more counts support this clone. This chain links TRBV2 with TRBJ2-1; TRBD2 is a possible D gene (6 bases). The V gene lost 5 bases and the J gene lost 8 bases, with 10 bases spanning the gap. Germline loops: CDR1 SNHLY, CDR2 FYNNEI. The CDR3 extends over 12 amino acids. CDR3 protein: CASSTGEDEQFF. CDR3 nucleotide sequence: TGTGCCAGCAGTACCGGGGAGGATGAGCAGTTCTTC.

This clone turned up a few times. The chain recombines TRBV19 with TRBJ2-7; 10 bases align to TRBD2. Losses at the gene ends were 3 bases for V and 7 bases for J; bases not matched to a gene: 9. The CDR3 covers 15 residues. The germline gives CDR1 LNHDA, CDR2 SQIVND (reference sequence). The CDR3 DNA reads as TGTGCCAGTAGTATTCGCCTAGCGGGAGCAGGTGAGCAGTACTTC. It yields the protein CASSIRLAGAGEQYF.

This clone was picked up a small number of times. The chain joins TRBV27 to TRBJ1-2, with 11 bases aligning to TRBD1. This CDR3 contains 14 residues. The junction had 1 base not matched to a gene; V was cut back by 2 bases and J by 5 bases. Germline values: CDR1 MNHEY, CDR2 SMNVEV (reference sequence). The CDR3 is CASSLGTGGYGYTF. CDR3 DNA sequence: TGTGCCAGCAGTTTAGGGACAGGGGGTTATGGCTACACCTTC.

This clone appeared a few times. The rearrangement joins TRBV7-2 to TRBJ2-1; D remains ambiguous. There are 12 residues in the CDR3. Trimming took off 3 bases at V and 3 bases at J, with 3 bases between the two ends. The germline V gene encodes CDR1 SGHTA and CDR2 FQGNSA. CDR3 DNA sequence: TGTGCCAGCAGCTTCTTCTACAATGAGCAGTTCTTC. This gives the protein CASSFFYNEQFF. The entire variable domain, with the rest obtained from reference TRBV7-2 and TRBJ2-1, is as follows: GAGVSQSPSNKVTEKGKDVELRCDPISGHTALYWYRQSLGQGLEFLIYFQGNSAPDKSGLPSDRFSAERTGGSVSTLTIQRTQQEDSAVYLCASSFFYNEQFFGPGTRLTVL.

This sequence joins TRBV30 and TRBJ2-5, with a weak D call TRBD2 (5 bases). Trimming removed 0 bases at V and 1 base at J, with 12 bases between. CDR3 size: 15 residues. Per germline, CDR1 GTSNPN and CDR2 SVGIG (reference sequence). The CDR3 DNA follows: TGTGCCTGGAGTGTACGAAGCGGCCCCCAAGAGACCCAGTACTTC. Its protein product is CAWSVRSGPQETQYF.

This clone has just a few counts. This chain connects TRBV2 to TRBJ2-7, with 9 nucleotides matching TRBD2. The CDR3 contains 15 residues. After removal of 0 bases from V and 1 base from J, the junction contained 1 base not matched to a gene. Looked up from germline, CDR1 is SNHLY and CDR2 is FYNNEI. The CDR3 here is CASSEASGRSYEQYF. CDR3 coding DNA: TGTGCCAGCAGTGAAGCTAGCGGGAGATCCTACGAGCAGTACTTC.

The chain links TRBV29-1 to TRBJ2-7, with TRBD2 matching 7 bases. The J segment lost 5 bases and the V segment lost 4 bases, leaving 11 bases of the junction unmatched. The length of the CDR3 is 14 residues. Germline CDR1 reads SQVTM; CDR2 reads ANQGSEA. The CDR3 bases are TGCAGCGTTGTGGCGGGAGCCCTTCTGGACGAGCAGTACTTC. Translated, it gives CSVVAGALLDEQYF.

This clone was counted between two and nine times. The DNA of the CDR3 is TGTGCCAGCAGGAGATCAGGTGACACTGAAGCTTTCTTT. Amino acid sequence: CASRRSGDTEAFF. The rearrangement links TRBV28 to TRBJ1-1, with D unresolved. Germline V gives CDR1 MDHEN, CDR2 SYDVKM. The CDR3 spans 13 residues. V lost 6 bases, J lost 3 bases, and 11 bases lay in between.

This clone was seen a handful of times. The CDR3 nucleotides are TGCGCCAGCACCCTGGTTCCGGGCCCCGAGCGGCGGTTCTTC. As protein: CASTLVPGPERRFF. The chain couples TRBV5-1 to TRBJ2-1, with TRBD2 as a possible D gene (5 bases). V shed 6 bases and J shed 15 bases, with 25 bases lying between them. Germline V gene sequence: CDR1 SGHRS, CDR2 YFSETQ. The CDR3 contains 14 residues.

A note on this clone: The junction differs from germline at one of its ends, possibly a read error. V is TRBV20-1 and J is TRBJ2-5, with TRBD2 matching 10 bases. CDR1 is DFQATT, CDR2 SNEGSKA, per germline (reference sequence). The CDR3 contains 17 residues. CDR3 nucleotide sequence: TGCAGTGCCACACCCACCGCAAGCGGGAGGGCCGGGGAGACCAAGTACTTC. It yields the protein CSATPTASGRAGETKYF.

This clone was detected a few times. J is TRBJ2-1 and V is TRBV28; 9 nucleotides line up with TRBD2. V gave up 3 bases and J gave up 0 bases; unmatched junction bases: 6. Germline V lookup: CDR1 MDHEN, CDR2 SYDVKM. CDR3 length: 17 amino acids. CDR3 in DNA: TGTGCCAGCAGTTTTTTGCTAGCGGGGACCTCCTACAATGAGCAGTTCTTC. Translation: CASSFLLAGTSYNEQFF.

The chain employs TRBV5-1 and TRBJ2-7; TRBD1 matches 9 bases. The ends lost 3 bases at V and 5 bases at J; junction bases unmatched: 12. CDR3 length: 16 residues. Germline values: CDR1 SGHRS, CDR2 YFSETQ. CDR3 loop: CASSSQGVGQGNEQYF. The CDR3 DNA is TGCGCCAGCAGCTCGCAGGGTGTAGGACAGGGGAACGAGCAGTACTTC. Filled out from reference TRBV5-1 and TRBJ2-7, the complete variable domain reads KAGVTQTPRYLIKTRGQQVTLSCSPISGHRSVSWYQQTPGQGLQFLFEYFSETQRNKGNFPGRFSGRQFSNSRSEMNVSTLELGDSALYLCASSSQGVGQGNEQYFGPGTRLTVT.

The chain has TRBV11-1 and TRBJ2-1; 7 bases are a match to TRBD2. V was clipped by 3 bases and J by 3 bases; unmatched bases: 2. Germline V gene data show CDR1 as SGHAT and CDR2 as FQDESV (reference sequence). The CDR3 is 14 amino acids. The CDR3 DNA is TGTGCCAGCAGCTTGGGGACTAACTACAATGAGCAGTTCTTC. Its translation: CASSLGTNYNEQFF.